The entry that follows covers one T cell receptor beta chain sequence. What it recognizes is unknown. The data belong to a study of T cell clones after liver transplantation. Overall study context: A pre-transplant mixed lymphocyte reaction with TCRbeta sequencing defined graft-donor-reactive clones followed in post-transplant blood. Study conclusions and caveats: Graft donor-reactive T cells may have migrated into the graft rather than being deleted.

Clones were sequenced by immunoSEQ multiplex PCR, and TCRdb holds only the in-frame ones, with some missing. The sample contains about 80,000 clones, about 84% of which appear only once. This CDR3 spans 15 amino acids. Per the germline V gene, CDR1 is SGHTA and CDR2 is FQGNSA. The trim removed 5 bases at V and 3 bases at J, leaving 6 bases unmatched. The source material was CD4+ T cells from blood, sampled about 46 months after liver transplant. The sequence was obtained from a human patient who received a liver transplant. The T cells may partly be graft donor cells. The chain uses TRBV7-2 and TRBJ2-3; 9 bases map to TRBD2. CDR3 protein: CASSPQAGGTDTQYF. CDR3 coding DNA: TGTGCCAGCAGCCCCCAGGCGGGAGGGACAGATACGCAGTATTTT.